This entry lists 3 T cell receptor beta chains sequenced from one sample in a study of response to subunit inactivated influenza vaccine. From the RT-PCR reads, TCRdb called clonotypes with MiXCR, one entry per CDR3 protein. Among some 850,000 distinct CDR3 sequences, approximately 17% were seen once, and the ten largest hold about 11%. Source: PBMCs from blood, taken 5 to 6 days after vaccination. The origin of the receptors is a man aged 45 to 65 who received an inactivated influenza vaccine.

The V call is TRBV5-8, the J call TRBJ2-1; D ambiguous. Germline V lookup: CDR1 SGHTS, CDR2 YDEGEE. The CDR3 totals 13 residues. V lost 2 bases and J lost 4, with 7 bases in between. The CDR3 is CASSLTQYNEQFF. The CDR3 region has the DNA TGTGCCAGCAGCTTAACGCAGTACAATGAGCAGTTCTTC.

The chain is built from TRBV10-3 and TRBJ2-7, with TRBD1 identical over 7 bases. Germline V CDR1 and CDR2: ENHRY, SYGVKD. The CDR3 runs to 13 residues. The trim removed 3 bases at V and 6 bases at J, leaving 5 bases unmatched. The CDR3, as DNA: TGTGCCATCAGTGAAAACAGGGGTGGCGAGCAGTACTTC. This encodes CAISENRGGEQYF.

The chain uses TRBV5-6 and TRBJ1-4; D is undetermined. The CDR3 runs to 16 residues. V was cut by 1 base and J by 8 bases, with 18 bases left in between. The germline V gene has CDR1 SGHDT and CDR2 YYEEEE. The CDR3 DNA reads TGTGCCAGCAGCTTGTTGGAGAACAGCCTGGACGAAAAACTGTTTTTT. It specifies CASSLLENSLDEKLFF.